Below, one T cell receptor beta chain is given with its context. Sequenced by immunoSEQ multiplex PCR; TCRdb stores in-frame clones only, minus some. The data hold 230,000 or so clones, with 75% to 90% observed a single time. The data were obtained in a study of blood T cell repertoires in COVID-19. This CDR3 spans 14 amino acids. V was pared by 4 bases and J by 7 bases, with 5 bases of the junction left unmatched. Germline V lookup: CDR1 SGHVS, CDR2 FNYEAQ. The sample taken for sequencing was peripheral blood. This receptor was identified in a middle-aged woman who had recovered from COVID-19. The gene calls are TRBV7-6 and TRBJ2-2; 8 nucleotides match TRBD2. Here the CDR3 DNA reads TGTGCCAGCAGCTCCACTAGCGGCGGCGGGGAGCTGTTTTTT. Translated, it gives CASSSTSGGGELFF.